The 30 T cell receptor beta chains given below trace back to one sample, sequenced in a study of human thymus T cells. Libraries were prepared by immunoSEQ multiplex PCR; TCRdb keeps only in-frame clonotypes and omits some of them. The sample yields approximately 46,000 clones, 85% to 95% seen once. The sequencing sample was made of blood. The receptors derive from a girl less than two years old with a congenital heart defect but otherwise immunologically healthy.

The chain links TRBV5-1 to TRBJ2-7; 11 bases agree with TRBD1. After removal of 4 bases from V and 2 bases from J, the junction contained 5 bases not matched to a gene. The CDR3 is 15 amino acids. Germline lookup yields CDR1 SGHRS and CDR2 YFSETQ. The CDR3 nucleotides are TGCGCCAGCAGCCCTCCGGGACAGGGGGCCTACGAGCAGTACTTC. It encodes CASSPPGQGAYEQYF.

V is TRBV5-3 and J is TRBJ1-5; 7 positions match TRBD1. TRBV5-3 is sorted into the ORF group, with uncertain function. The V and J ends lost 3 bases and 0 bases, in that order; junction bases with no gene match: 6. This CDR3 contains 16 residues. Written as DNA, the CDR3 is TGTGCCAGAAGCTACAGGGGTAGGTATAGCAATCAGCCCCAGCATTTT. This codes for CARSYRGRYSNQPQHF.

This sequence joins TRBV6-1 and TRBJ1-5; 7 nucleotides match TRBD1. Trimming removed 6 bases from V and 4 bases from J; junction bases left unmatched: 9. Per germline, CDR1 MNHNS and CDR2 SASEGT. This CDR3 spans 15 amino acids. CDR3 sequence reads: CASSPTDRKNQPQHF. The DNA of the CDR3 is TGTGCCAGCAGCCCAACGGACAGGAAGAATCAGCCCCAGCATTTT.

The chain joins TRBV4-2 to TRBJ1-5; D unclear. This CDR3 comprises 14 residues. Germline loops: CDR1 LGHNA, CDR2 YNFKEQ. The V and J ends lost 3 bases and 12 bases respectively, with 18 bases between them. DNA of the CDR3: TGTGCCAGCAGCCAGGGTCTAGGGAGGTTGGTCCAGCATTTT. Translating gives CASSQGLGRLVQHF.

This chain uses TRBV30 with TRBJ2-7; TRBD2 matches at 8 bases. Per the germline V gene, CDR1 is GTSNPN and CDR2 is SVGIG (reference sequence). V was pared by 8 bases and J by 2 bases, with 5 bases of the junction left unmatched. The CDR3 is 12 amino acids. For the CDR3, the DNA is TGTGCCAACGGGAGGGGACCCTACGAGCAGTACTTC. This translates into CANGRGPYEQYF.

This clone has just one count. The chain employs TRBV30 and TRBJ1-4; 7 bases align to TRBD1. The CDR3 runs 14 residues. Germline assignment: CDR1 GTSNPN and CDR2 SVGIG (reference sequence). With V trimmed by 3 bases and J by 15 bases, 16 bases remained unmatched. The DNA of the CDR3 is TGTGCCTGGAGACCCCAGGGCAGGGGGGGAAGAATGTTTTTT. Translated, it gives CAWRPQGRGGRMFF.

The chain combines TRBV2 with TRBJ2-7, with a possible D match to TRBD2 (6 bases). The germline gives CDR1 SNHLY, CDR2 FYNNEI. The CDR3 is 14 residues long. The V end lost 9 bases, the J end lost 4 bases, and 19 bases lay between the germline ends. CDR3 loop: CASRSGLAGYEQYF. CDR3 bases: TGTGCCAGTAGGAGCGGGCTAGCTGGGTACGAGCAGTACTTC.

This clone was seen a single time. J is TRBJ1-1 and V is TRBV6-5, with D possibly TRBD1 on 6 matching bases. CDR1 MNHEY and CDR2 SVGAGI come from the germline V gene. The CDR3 runs to 13 residues. The germline V and J ends were trimmed by 0 bases and 5 bases, with 7 bases remaining between them. The CDR3 protein is CASSYSQGTEAFF. CDR3 bases: TGTGCCAGCAGTTACTCACAGGGTACTGAAGCTTTCTTT.

This clone showed up just once. The chain carries TRBV4-3 and TRBJ2-7, with 7 positions matching TRBD2. The CDR3 runs to 16 residues. Trimming cost V 0 bases and J 0 bases; bases outside gene matches: 5. From germline, CDR1 is LGHNA and CDR2 YSLEER. This CDR3 is CASSQEVAGLSYEQYF. Here the CDR3 DNA reads TGCGCCAGCAGCCAAGAGGTAGCGGGCCTCTCCTACGAGCAGTACTTC.

V and J are TRBV7-9 and TRBJ1-2, with D perhaps TRBD1 (5 bases). CDR1 and CDR2 (germline): SEHNR, FQNEAQ (reference sequence). The CDR3 totals 15 residues. Trimming shortened V by 3 bases and J by 0 bases, and 11 bases separated the two germline ends. This chain's CDR3 is CASSFLTGPNYGYTF. CDR3 bases: TGTGCCAGCAGCTTTCTGACGGGACCTAACTATGGCTACACCTTC. The variable domain in full, completed from reference TRBV7-9 and TRBJ1-2, reads DTGVSQNPRHKITKRGQNVTFRCDPISEHNRLYWYRQTLGQGPEFLTYFQNEAQLEKSRLLSDRFSAERPKGSFSTLEIQRTEQGDSAMYLCASSFLTGPNYGYTFGSGTRLTVV.

V usage is TRBV25-1 and J usage is TRBJ1-2; D ambiguous. The ends were cut back, 2 bases at V and 10 bases at J, with 14 bases in the middle. The CDR3 has 13 amino acids. The germline gives CDR1 MGHDK, CDR2 SYGVNS. CDR3 residues: CASSEEGRFNYTF. The CDR3 DNA reads TGTGCCAGCAGTGAAGAGGGCCGCTTTAACTACACCTTC.

The V gene is TRBV4-1, the J gene TRBJ2-4; a weak D match, TRBD2 (5 bases). The length of the CDR3 is 14 residues. Germline V gene sequence: CDR1 MGHRA, CDR2 YSYEKL. V was cut by 0 bases and J by 6 bases, with 9 bases left in between. In nucleotides, the CDR3 is TGCGCCAGCAGCCAAGAGCAGGACTCAAACATTCAGTACTTC. This gives the protein CASSQEQDSNIQYF.

J is TRBJ2-5 and V is TRBV5-1; a weak D match, TRBD2 (6 bases). Germline lookup yields CDR1 SGHRS and CDR2 YFSETQ. The CDR3 is 15 residues long. V was trimmed by 3 bases and J by 1 base, leaving 13 bases between them. CDR3 in DNA: TGCGCCAGCAGCTATGGATTGGGGGGCCAAGAGACCCAGTACTTC. It encodes CASSYGLGGQETQYF.

V is TRBV29-1 and J is TRBJ1-5, with D possibly being TRBD1 (6 bases). The CDR3 has 13 amino acids. V was shortened by 5 bases and J by 7 bases, with 15 bases between the two germline ends. Germline CDR1 SQVTM, CDR2 ANQGSEA. This chain's CDR3 is CSVRQGIGQPQHF. The DNA for the CDR3 is TGCAGCGTTCGGCAGGGGATAGGGCAGCCCCAGCATTTT.

The chain employs TRBV19 and TRBJ2-1; unclear D gene. This CDR3 is built from 13 residues. Germline V gives CDR1 LNHDA, CDR2 SQIVND (reference sequence). The V and J ends lost 3 bases and 9 bases respectively, with 12 bases between them. The CDR3 DNA is TGTGCCAGTAGTATTAGGGTCTTGCGTGAGCAGTTCTTC. Its translation: CASSIRVLREQFF.

The chain carries TRBV29-1 and TRBJ2-5; the match to TRBD2 covers 7 bases. V gave up 3 bases and J gave up 5 bases; unmatched junction bases: 9. CDR3 length: 14 residues. Germline lookup yields CDR1 SQVTM and CDR2 ANQGSEA. The CDR3: CSVEGGTVWETQYF. The DNA for the CDR3 is TGCAGCGTTGAGGGGGGGACCGTTTGGGAGACCCAGTACTTC.

This clone was detected only once. J is TRBJ2-7 and V is TRBV7-9; 10 nucleotides match TRBD2. CDR3 size: 15 residues. Per the germline V gene, CDR1 is SEHNR and CDR2 is FQNEAQ (reference sequence). J gave up 6 bases and V 1 base, and 6 bases lay outside the gene matches. The CDR3 DNA follows: TGTGCCAGCAGCTTAGGCTTGGGACTAGCGAGCGAGCAGTACTTC. Its translation is CASSLGLGLASEQYF.

CDR3 sequence (DNA): TGTGCCAGCAGTGCCGGGACTAGCGGCCCCATTACGCAGTATTTT. Protein: CASSAGTSGPITQYF. The genes are TRBV2 and TRBJ2-3, with 11 bases that match TRBD2. J was trimmed by 8 bases and V by 4 bases; bases with no gene match: 8. The CDR3 consists of 15 residues. Germline values: CDR1 SNHLY, CDR2 FYNNEI.

This clone was observed a few times. This rearrangement joins TRBV14 to TRBJ2-3, with 9 bases lining up with TRBD2. CDR3 length: 13 residues. Trimming took 10 bases from V and 6 from J; bases not matched to a gene: 8. CDR1 is SGHDN, CDR2 FVKESK, per germline. For the CDR3, the DNA is TGTGCCACGTGCGGGAGGGCCTCGGATACGCAGTATTTT. Translation gives CATCGRASDTQYF.

The chain recombines TRBV20-1 with TRBJ2-5; D gene uncertain. From germline, CDR1 is DFQATT and CDR2 SNEGSKA (reference sequence). The length of the CDR3 is 11 residues. The ends were cut back, 3 bases at V and 5 bases at J, with 7 bases in the middle. DNA of the CDR3: TGCAGTGCTAGTATATGGGAGACCCAGTACTTC. Protein: CSASIWETQYF.

This chain uses TRBV4-1 with TRBJ2-7, with 10 bases identical to TRBD2. This CDR3 region has 18 residues. Germline CDR1 MGHRA, CDR2 YSYEKL. The junction had 14 bases not matched to a gene; V was cut back by 6 bases and J by 0 bases. The chain's CDR3 is CASSPSTSGHTFSYEQYF. DNA for the CDR3: TGCGCCAGCAGTCCCTCGACTAGCGGGCACACGTTCTCCTACGAGCAGTACTTC.

The chain couples TRBV28 to TRBJ1-3; the match to TRBD1 covers 8 bases. This CDR3 is 15 amino acids long. Germline CDR1 reads MDHEN; CDR2 reads SYDVKM. J was trimmed by 4 bases and V by 2 bases; bases with no gene match: 4. CDR3 sequence: CASSLRTGRGNTIYF. The CDR3 DNA is TGTGCCAGCAGTTTAAGGACAGGGCGAGGAAACACCATATATTTT.

The table lists this clone with a count of one. This chain links TRBV4-2 with TRBJ2-7; either TRBD1 or TRBD2 may fit D (7 bases each). Trimming took 4 bases from V and 2 from J, leaving 12 bases between them. The germline V gene has CDR1 LGHNA and CDR2 YNFKEQ. The CDR3 is 14 amino acids. This CDR3 is CASSPQGGPYEQYF. The CDR3 DNA follows: TGTGCCAGCAGCCCTCAGGGGGGGCCCTACGAGCAGTACTTC.

The chain recombines TRBV27 with TRBJ2-7; 8 bases fit TRBD2. The length of the CDR3 is 14 residues. Trimming cost V 3 bases and J 3 bases; bases outside gene matches: 4. CDR1 is MNHEY and CDR2 is SMNVEV in the germline V gene (reference sequence). CDR3 in amino acids: CASSFAGGGYEQYF. In nucleotides, the CDR3 is TGTGCCAGCAGTTTCGCGGGGGGCGGCTACGAGCAGTACTTC.

This chain joins TRBV4-1 and TRBJ1-1; 8 bases match TRBD1. The V segment lost 3 bases and the J segment 7 bases; nucleotides outside the gene matches: 7. The germline V gene encodes CDR1 MGHRA and CDR2 YSYEKL. This CDR3 is 14 amino acids long. CDR3 sequence (DNA): TGCGCCAGCAGCCACCCCGGACAGGGTATTGAAGCTTTCTTT. This encodes CASSHPGQGIEAFF.

This chain links TRBV2 with TRBJ2-1; 8 bases are shared with TRBD1. Trimming at V came to 6 bases and at J to 4 bases, leaving 2 bases not matched to a gene. CDR1 is SNHLY and CDR2 is FYNNEI in the germline V gene. CDR3 length equals 13 residues. DNA for the CDR3: TGTGCCAGCAGCGGGACAGGTTACAATGAGCAGTTCTTC. Translating gives CASSGTGYNEQFF.

This chain's CDR3 is CASSRLDRDYEQYF. The CDR3 coding sequence is TGTGCCAGTAGTAGGCTGGACAGGGACTACGAGCAGTACTTC. This rearrangement joins TRBV19 to TRBJ2-7, with 8 positions matching TRBD1. Losses at the gene ends were 4 bases for V and 3 bases for J; bases not matched to a gene: 5. The CDR3 runs to 14 residues. CDR1 and CDR2 (germline): LNHDA, SQIVND (reference sequence).

This rearrangement joins TRBV7-9 to TRBJ2-1; D call uncertain. Between the trimmed V and J ends, which lost 0 bases and 9 bases, there was a span of 9 bases. CDR3 length: 13 residues. Germline V CDR1 and CDR2: SEHNR, FQNEAQ (reference sequence). DNA for the CDR3: TGTGCCAGCAGCTTAGCAGGGCTAGGTGAGCAGTTCTTC. This gives the protein CASSLAGLGEQFF. The full variable domain, rest sourced from reference TRBV7-9 and TRBJ2-1, is DTGVSQNPRHKITKRGQNVTFRCDPISEHNRLYWYRQTLGQGPEFLTYFQNEAQLEKSRLLSDRFSAERPKGSFSTLEIQRTEQGDSAMYLCASSLAGLGEQFFGPGTRLTVL.

This clone was found a few times. The rearrangement joins TRBV6-7 to TRBJ2-7, with D uncertain. TRBV6-7 is reported as an ORF; its role is uncertain. The germline V and J ends were trimmed by 11 bases and 7 bases, with 12 bases remaining between them. CDR3 size: 10 residues. The CDR3 bases are TGTGCCGTTTTGGGTTGGGAGCAGTACTTC. This gives the protein CAVLGWEQYF.

The rearrangement uses TRBV5-4 and TRBJ2-7, with TRBD2 matching over 8 bases. This CDR3 contains 14 residues. In germline, CDR1 is SGHNT, CDR2 YYREEE (reference sequence). Trimming at V came to 5 bases and at J to 5 bases, leaving 9 bases not matched to a gene. The CDR3 DNA reads TGTGCCAGCAGGCCGGGAGGGGAGCGGGACGAGCAGTACTTC. Protein: CASRPGGERDEQYF.